What follows is one T cell receptor (beta chain) and its context. Its antigen remains unknown. The CDR3 is 16 amino acids. The V and J ends lost 6 bases and 3 bases, in that order; junction bases with no gene match: 8. Germline V gene data show CDR1 as LNHDA and CDR2 as SQIVND (reference sequence). Profiling relied on immunoSEQ multiplex PCR, and the TCRdb table lists in-frame clones only, not all of them. This sample carries 86,000 or so clones, roughly 96% of them seen once, and the ten largest clones take around 0.03%. Resections that were taken during corrective heart surgery supplied the thymus tissue. Corrective surgery for congenital heart defects was being performed on the healthy Finnish infants who were the donors. The sample originates from a study of human thymus T cells. General study results and limits: Thymic as well as blood repertoires seemed to favor certain V and J genes unevenly.

This chain connects TRBV19 to TRBJ2-3, with 11 bases aligning to TRBD2. The TCR comes from a boy in the first two years of life with a congenital heart defect but otherwise immunologically healthy. Sequencing input: thymus tissue. The CDR3 protein is CASRSLAGEGTDTQYF. CDR3 coding DNA: TGTGCCAGTAGGTCACTAGCGGGAGAGGGGACAGATACGCAGTATTTT.